The entry that follows covers one TCR beta chain sequence. The data stem from a study of blood T cell repertoires in COVID-19. In the study overall: Sites across the United States, Italy and Spain contributed samples from acute and convalescent COVID-19.

Participant-given clinical history determined each cohort assignment. Libraries were prepared by immunoSEQ multiplex PCR; TCRdb keeps only in-frame clonotypes and omits some of them. The profile shows a few hundred thousand clones, approximately 82% of them singletons. The CDR3 extends over 13 amino acids. CDR1 is SGHRS and CDR2 is YFSETQ in the germline V gene. Between the trimmed V and J ends, which lost 5 bases and 1 base, there was a span of 9 bases. The sequence came from a man in his forties or fifties who had recovered from COVID-19. The chain uses TRBV5-1 and TRBJ2-5; D possibly corresponds to TRBD1 (5 bases). The source material was PBMCs or T cells enriched from blood (not recorded which). The CDR3 region has the DNA TGCGCCAGCAGGGGGCAGGCCCAAGAGACCCAGTACTTC. Its translation: CASRGQAQETQYF.